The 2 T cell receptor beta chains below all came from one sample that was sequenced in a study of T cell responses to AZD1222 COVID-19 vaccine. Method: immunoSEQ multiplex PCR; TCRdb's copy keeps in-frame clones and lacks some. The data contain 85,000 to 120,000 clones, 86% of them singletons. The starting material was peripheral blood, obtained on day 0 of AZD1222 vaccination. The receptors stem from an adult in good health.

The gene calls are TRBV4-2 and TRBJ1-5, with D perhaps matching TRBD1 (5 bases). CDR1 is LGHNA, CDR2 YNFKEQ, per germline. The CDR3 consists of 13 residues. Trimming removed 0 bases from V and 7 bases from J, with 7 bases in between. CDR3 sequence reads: CASSQDRGQPQHF. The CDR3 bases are TGTGCCAGCAGCCAAGATAGGGGACAGCCCCAGCATTTT.

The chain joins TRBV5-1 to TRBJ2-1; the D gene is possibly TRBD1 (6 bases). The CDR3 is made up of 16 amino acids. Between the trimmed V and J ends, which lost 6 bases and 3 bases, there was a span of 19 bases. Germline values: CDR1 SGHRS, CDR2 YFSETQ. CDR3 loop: CASTSPRGSGYNEQFF. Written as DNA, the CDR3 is TGCGCCAGCACCTCCCCCAGGGGTTCGGGCTACAATGAGCAGTTCTTC.